This T cell receptor beta chain was obtained from a study of response to subunit inactivated influenza vaccine. The study, taken as a whole, reports: After each seasonal influenza vaccination, few new T cells are recruited, the authors suggested.

Germline-derived CDR1 and CDR2 are DFQATT and SNEGSKA (reference sequence). There are 11 residues in the CDR3. The V end was cut by 3 bases, the J end by 3 bases, with 5 bases between. This clonotype was seen more than once but under ten times. Its antigen is not identified. TCRdb recomputed calls from the RT-PCR reads with MiXCR, one row per CDR3 protein. Among 650,000 to 700,000 distinct CDR3 sequences listed, around 16% were seen once. The chain is built from TRBV20-1 and TRBJ1-1, with a possible D match to TRBD1 (5 bases). The material was PBMCs from blood, obtained 11 to 12 days after vaccination. This clonotype was obtained from a man in his forties or fifties who received an inactivated influenza vaccine. CDR3 amino acids: CSASRDTEAFF. The CDR3 coding sequence is TGCAGTGCTAGCAGGGACACTGAAGCTTTCTTT.